This T cell receptor beta chain was sequenced in a study of identical twins. Whole-study findings and limits: Zero-insertion analyses might be partly confounded by invariant T cells like MAIT and iNKT. Twins shared out-of-frame alpha sequences with excess low generation probability.

Note on this clonotype: Its specificity is unknown.

From the 5' RACE reads, TCRdb called clonotypes with MiXCR, one entry per CDR3 protein. The repertoire has 350,000 to 450,000 distinct CDR3 sequences, about 18% of them found once; the top ten carry 9.5% to 15%. The V gene lost 1 base and the J gene lost 5 bases, with 10 bases spanning the gap. This CDR3 has 14 residues. The germline gives CDR1 SGHRS, CDR2 YFSETQ. The chain links TRBV5-1 to TRBJ2-1; weak D call: TRBD1 (5 bases). Sequenced sample: naive T cells sorted from blood. This clonotype was obtained from a man aged 50 or older in good health. CDR3 amino acids: CASSLLVGDNEQFF. The DNA of the CDR3 is TGCGCCAGCAGCTTGTTAGTAGGGGACAATGAGCAGTTCTTC.